The present TCR beta chain was sequenced within a study of T-cell memory formation after mild COVID-19. Study overall: TCR clustering was largely donor specific. Study conclusions and caveats: Mainly CM and EM harbored the contracting CD4+ clones; mainly EMRA harbored the CD8+ ones.

This CDR3 region has 16 residues. The germline V gene encodes CDR1 ENHRY and CDR2 SYGVKD. The V gene end was trimmed by 2 bases and the J gene end by 4 bases; junction bases not matched to a gene: 2. Of note for this clonotype: Its antigen remains unidentified.

Employing constant-segment primers, 5'RACE generated TCR alpha and TCR beta cDNA libraries bearing sample barcodes and UMIs. TCRdb reprocessed the 5' RACE reads with MiXCR, giving one entry per CDR3 protein. The table records 400,000 or so distinct CDR3 sequences, around 20% of them present only once. The source of this sequence is an adult woman who had mild COVID-19 (a few samples of this study predate the infection). Cell type and time point are not known. V gene TRBV10-3 combines with J gene TRBJ1-6; 10 bases line up with TRBD1. Sample: PBMCs or a T cell subset sorted from them (not recorded which). The CDR3 nucleotides read TGTGCCATCAGTGAGCCGGGACAGGGGTATAATTCACCCCTCCACTTT. Amino acid sequence: CAISEPGQGYNSPLHF.